This T cell receptor beta chain was recovered during a study of OX40 agonist ivuxolimab in advanced cancers. Generated by immunoSEQ multiplex PCR, the TCRdb table keeps only in-frame clones and is missing some. Counted here are more than 45,000 clones, 80% to 90% occurring once; the ten biggest clones make up 3% to 4%. Baseline was the first blood sampling point, followed by cycle 4 day 1 and cycle 7 day 1. Note on this clone: Antigen unknown.

Germline V gene lookup returns CDR1 SGHTA and CDR2 FQGTGA. The CDR3 contains 16 residues. The junction had 3 bases not matched to a gene; V was cut back by 2 bases and J by 1 base. Study outcomes and limitations: Expanded clones were, on average, more numerous in CD8+ T cells than in CD4+. Those patients achieving a partial response at 0.1-3.0 mg/kg showed among the lowest clonal expansion.

This chain connects TRBV7-3 to TRBJ2-2, with TRBD2 identical over 8 bases. The sequence came from an adult with an advanced solid tumor such as melanoma, head and neck, liver or kidney cancer. The input for sequencing was CD4+ or CD8+ T cells sorted from blood, taken in a trial of the OX40 agonist ivuxolimab. The CDR3 region is CASSLLAGKNTGELFF. In DNA form, the CDR3 reads TGTGCCAGCAGCTTACTAGCGGGCAAGAACACCGGGGAGCTGTTTTTT.